These 32 T cell receptor beta chains originate from one sample sequenced in a study of PD-L1 blockade in urothelial cancer. Profiling relied on immunoSEQ multiplex PCR, and the TCRdb table lists in-frame clones only, not all of them. Altogether 37,000 or so clones are present, over 75% being singletons, with the ten largest covering roughly 18%. The sequencing used PBMCs, collected around atezolizumab (anti-PD-L1) treatment. Every receptor here comes from a man in his sixties with urothelial cancer.

The chain has TRBV28 and TRBJ2-5; D unresolved. The CDR3 length is 12 residues. The V gene's germline CDR1 is MDHEN and CDR2 SYDVKM. V was cut by 4 bases and J by 5 bases, with 8 bases left in between. The CDR3 is CASSSVLETQYF. The CDR3 coding sequence is TGTGCCAGCAGTTCTGTTTTGGAGACCCAGTACTTC. Based on the CDR3 plus reference TRBV28 and TRBJ2-5, the full variable domain is DVKVTQSSRYLVKRTGEKVFLECVQDMDHENMFWYRQDPGLGLRLIYFSYDVKMKEKGDIPEGYSVSREKKERFSLILESASTNQTSMYLCASSSVLETQYFGPGTRLLVL.

A single count supports this clone. The V and J genes are TRBV30 and TRBJ1-2, with D possibly TRBD1 on 6 matching bases. The germline V gene has CDR1 GTSNPN and CDR2 SVGIG (reference sequence). Between the trimmed V and J ends, which lost 3 bases and 8 bases, there was a span of 28 bases. This CDR3 is 17 amino acids long. The CDR3, as DNA: TGTGCCTGGAGCGGGCCCGGCGACAGGTTTTTCGTTATAGGCTACACCTTC. Translating gives CAWSGPGDRFFVIGYTF.

The chain uses TRBV6-1 and TRBJ1-5; the match to TRBD1 covers 7 bases. The germline V gene has CDR1 MNHNS and CDR2 SASEGT. The CDR3 sequence is 15 residues long. The V and J ends lost 3 bases and 4 bases, in that order; junction bases with no gene match: 6. In DNA, the CDR3 is TGTGCCAGCAGTGAGCCAGGGGGTGGAAATCAGCCCCAGCATTTT. It is translated as CASSEPGGGNQPQHF.

The chain is built from TRBV6-5 and TRBJ2-1; D unresolved. V was shortened by 2 bases and J by 6 bases, with 8 bases between the two germline ends. CDR3 length: 13 residues. Germline CDR1 and CDR2: MNHEY and SVGAGI. CDR3 region: CASSYGTTNEQFF. The CDR3 DNA is TGTGCCAGCAGTTACGGCACTACCAATGAGCAGTTCTTC.

The chain couples TRBV19 to TRBJ1-2; 8 bases match TRBD1. Germline lookup yields CDR1 LNHDA and CDR2 SQIVND (reference sequence). The CDR3 loop spans 18 amino acids. The V and J ends lost 10 bases and 5 bases, in that order; junction bases with no gene match: 24. This CDR3 reads CATQSGAGRGPVSYGYTF. The DNA for the CDR3 is TGTGCCACCCAATCCGGAGCGGGCAGGGGGCCCGTGTCTTATGGCTACACCTTC.

CDR3 in amino acids: CASSWAGDRGYEQYF. The CDR3 bases are TGTGCCAGCAGCTGGGCGGGGGACAGGGGATACGAGCAGTACTTC. The chain joins TRBV5-5 to TRBJ2-7; 10 nucleotides align to TRBD1. From germline, CDR1 is SGHKS and CDR2 YYEKEE (reference sequence). The CDR3 is 15 amino acids. With 3 bases clipped from V and 4 bases from J, the junction kept 7 bases outside the gene matches.

J is TRBJ2-7 and V is TRBV2; D remains ambiguous. The ends were cut back, 2 bases at V and 2 bases at J, with 7 bases in the middle. Germline CDR1 and CDR2: SNHLY and FYNNEI. The CDR3 is 13 amino acids. CDR3 residues: CASSESKTYEQYF. The CDR3 DNA reads as TGTGCCAGCAGTGAAAGCAAGACCTACGAGCAGTACTTC.

The J gene is TRBJ1-1, the V gene TRBV7-6; the D gene is possibly TRBD1 (6 bases). Germline CDR1 SGHVS, CDR2 FNYEAQ. This CDR3 has 16 amino acids. Trimming removed 5 bases from V and 7 bases from J, with 23 bases in between. CDR3 protein: CASSREVGAGVGEAFF. The CDR3 DNA reads as TGTGCCAGCAGCCGCGAGGTCGGGGCAGGGGTAGGTGAAGCTTTCTTT.

The rearrangement joins TRBV6-6 to TRBJ2-1; 9 nucleotides agree with TRBD1. The CDR3 length is 14 residues. Germline CDR1 is MNHNY and CDR2 is SVGAGI (reference sequence). V lost 7 bases, J lost 10 bases, and 11 bases stayed unmatched. CDR3 coding DNA: TGTGCCAGCACCATTGGGACAGGGATATGGGAGCAGTTCTTC. Translation gives CASTIGTGIWEQFF.

The chain couples TRBV7-3 to TRBJ2-1; 12 positions match TRBD2. Germline V gene sequence: CDR1 SGHTA, CDR2 FQGTGA. The CDR3 contains 15 residues. The V segment lost 5 bases and the J segment 6 bases; nucleotides outside the gene matches: 5. The chain's CDR3 is CASSLTSGGLNEQFF. The CDR3 DNA follows: TGTGCCAGCAGCCTGACTAGCGGGGGCCTCAATGAGCAGTTCTTC.

The chain carries TRBV5-6 and TRBJ2-7; D is possibly TRBD1 (6 bases). V was pared by 0 bases and J by 6 bases, with 13 bases between. The CDR3 covers 14 residues. Germline CDR1 and CDR2: SGHDT and YYEEEE. CDR3 loop: CASSLEVFRGEQYF. The CDR3 coding sequence is TGTGCCAGCAGCTTGGAGGTTTTCAGGGGCGAGCAGTACTTC.

The chain has TRBV7-2 and TRBJ2-2, with 7 bases identical to TRBD2. Germline trimming cut 2 bases from V and 6 bases from J; bases unmatched to any gene: 12. CDR3 length: 17 amino acids. Germline CDR1 SGHTA, CDR2 FQGNSA. CDR3 in amino acids: CASSLNWLAATPGELFF. In nucleotides, the CDR3 is TGTGCCAGCAGCTTAAATTGGCTAGCGGCTACACCCGGGGAGCTGTTTTTT.

The rearrangement joins TRBV4-2 to TRBJ1-6; 9 bases fit TRBD1. Germline-derived CDR1 and CDR2 are LGHNA and YNFKEQ. V lost 3 bases and J lost 6; bases outside the gene matches: 3. This CDR3 is built from 15 residues. CDR3 DNA sequence: TGTGCCAGCAGCCAGGACAGGGGTGGTAATTCACCCCTCCACTTT. This translates into CASSQDRGGNSPLHF.

Worth noting for this clone: This CDR3 is also generated by other DNA sequences in the sample. This rearrangement joins TRBV11-2 to TRBJ2-1, with 10 bases fitting TRBD2. The germline V gene encodes CDR1 SGHAT and CDR2 FQNNGV. V lost 3 bases and J lost 4; bases outside the gene matches: 3. The CDR3 extends over 15 amino acids. For the CDR3, the DNA is TGTGCCAGCAGCTTCTTAGCGGGGGGATACAATGAGCAGTTCTTC. Encoded protein: CASSFLAGGYNEQFF.

The chain is built from TRBV5-1 and TRBJ1-5; TRBD1 is a possible D gene (5 bases). Germline CDR1 SGHRS, CDR2 YFSETQ. CDR3 size: 15 residues. The V gene lost 3 bases and the J gene lost 4 bases, with 14 bases spanning the gap. CDR3 loop: CASSSMGGRNQPQHF. The DNA for the CDR3 is TGCGCCAGCAGCTCGATGGGGGGGAGGAATCAGCCCCAGCATTTT. Full variable domain (outside the CDR3, taken from reference TRBV5-1 and TRBJ1-5): KAGVTQTPRYLIKTRGQQVTLSCSPISGHRSVSWYQQTPGQGLQFLFEYFSETQRNKGNFPGRFSGRQFSNSRSEMNVSTLELGDSALYLCASSSMGGRNQPQHFGDGTRLSIL.

The chain is built from TRBV6-5 and TRBJ1-3; weak D call: TRBD1 (6 bases). Germline assignment: CDR1 MNHEY and CDR2 SVGAGI. Trimming cost V 6 bases and J 2 bases, with 14 bases left between them. The CDR3 has 15 amino acids. The CDR3 reads CASRNDRFAGNTIYF. CDR3 nucleotides: TGTGCCAGCAGAAACGACAGGTTCGCTGGAAACACCATATATTTT.

The chain links TRBV29-1 to TRBJ2-1, with 9 positions matching TRBD1. CDR3 length: 12 residues. V shed 6 bases, J shed 9 bases, and the junction held 6 bases outside the gene matches. Germline V gives CDR1 SQVTM, CDR2 ANQGSEA. The CDR3 region has the DNA TGCAGCGTGGACAGGGGAGCAAGTGAGCAGTTCTTC. It yields the protein CSVDRGASEQFF.

V usage is TRBV30 and J usage is TRBJ1-5; D remains unclear. Germline lookup yields CDR1 GTSNPN and CDR2 SVGIG (reference sequence). The CDR3 consists of 16 residues. Trimming stripped 1 base from V and 6 bases from J, with 19 bases between. CDR3 nucleotides: TGTGCCTGGAGTGGGGGTCCCGCCGCCGCGGGTCAGCCCCAGCATTTT. Translating gives CAWSGGPAAAGQPQHF.

V gene TRBV20-1 combines with J gene TRBJ1-2; D unresolved. Trimming took off 6 bases at V and 6 bases at J, with 8 bases between the two ends. The CDR3 contains 10 residues. The germline CDR1 and CDR2 sequences are DFQATT and SNEGSKA (reference sequence). For the CDR3, the DNA is TGCAGTGCCCCCGAGGATGGCTACACCTTC. It encodes CSAPEDGYTF.

V and J are TRBV27 and TRBJ2-7; 9 bases fit TRBD1. This CDR3 contains 15 residues. V trimming: 5 bases; J trimming: 5 bases; junction bases outside the gene matches: 10. CDR1 is MNHEY, CDR2 SMNVEV, per germline (reference sequence). The CDR3, as DNA: TGTGCCAGCAGTCGCTTCCGGGACAGGGACGACGAGCAGTACTTC. It translates to CASSRFRDRDDEQYF.

The rearrangement links TRBV5-6 to TRBJ1-2; 7 bases map to TRBD1. V trimming: 5 bases; J trimming: 6 bases; junction bases outside the gene matches: 10. The CDR3 runs 14 residues. CDR1 is SGHDT, CDR2 YYEEEE, per germline. The CDR3 DNA is TGTGCCAGCAGTCATACGACAGGGTTTGATGGCTACACCTTC. It encodes CASSHTTGFDGYTF.

The chain joins TRBV27 to TRBJ2-2; 9 nucleotides match TRBD1. The CDR3 consists of 14 residues. The junction had 5 bases not matched to a gene; V was cut back by 7 bases and J by 5 bases. Germline CDR1 and CDR2: MNHEY and SMNVEV (reference sequence). DNA of the CDR3: TGTGCCAGCAAAAGGGACAGGGATACCGGGGAGCTGTTTTTT. Translated, it gives CASKRDRDTGELFF.

This chain joins TRBV30 and TRBJ1-1; 7 bases align to TRBD1. CDR3 length equals 16 residues. The V gene's germline CDR1 is GTSNPN and CDR2 SVGIG (reference sequence). The junction had 9 bases not matched to a gene; V was cut back by 0 bases and J by 2 bases. CDR3 bases: TGTGCCTGGAGTGTAGGGGGCAGCTTCCCCAACACTGAAGCTTTCTTT. It specifies CAWSVGGSFPNTEAFF.

This chain joins TRBV7-8 and TRBJ2-3; TRBD2 agrees at 11 bases. Trimming took 4 bases from V and 0 from J; bases not matched to a gene: 6. The germline gives CDR1 SGHVS, CDR2 FQNEAQ. There are 17 residues in the CDR3. The CDR3 region is CASSWRLAGSSTDTQYF. In DNA, the CDR3 is TGTGCCAGCAGCTGGAGACTAGCGGGGTCGAGCACAGATACGCAGTATTTT.

The V gene is TRBV9, the J gene TRBJ2-1, with D maybe TRBD2 (6 bases). Germline CDR1 is SGDLS and CDR2 is YYNGEE. The CDR3 totals 14 residues. Trimming pared 3 bases from V and 7 bases from J, leaving 14 bases between. The CDR3 here is CASSETTSKNEQFF. CDR3 coding DNA: TGTGCCAGCAGCGAGACGACTAGTAAGAATGAGCAGTTCTTC.

V is TRBV27 and J is TRBJ2-2, with D tentatively TRBD1 (5 bases). Trimming removed 6 bases at V and 6 bases at J, with 17 bases between. This CDR3 region has 15 residues. Per germline, CDR1 MNHEY and CDR2 SMNVEV (reference sequence). The CDR3 nucleotides read TGTGCCAGCAGCCTAGACAGAAGGACGTCCGGGGAGCTGTTTTTT. Amino acids: CASSLDRRTSGELFF.

The chain recombines TRBV4-2 with TRBJ1-1; D is possibly TRBD1 (5 bases). Germline CDR1 LGHNA, CDR2 YNFKEQ. Deletions cut 0 bases from V and 6 bases from J, with 8 bases between. The CDR3 spans 13 residues. CDR3 DNA: TGTGCCAGCAGCCAAGATGGAGGGGCTGAAGCTTTCTTT. It yields the protein CASSQDGGAEAFF.

The chain is built from TRBV5-1 and TRBJ1-1, with 7 nucleotides matching TRBD1. CDR1 is SGHRS, CDR2 YFSETQ, per germline. CDR3 length: 14 amino acids. After removal of 6 bases from V and 4 bases from J, the junction contained 9 bases not matched to a gene. The DNA of the CDR3 is TGCGCCAGCAAGCTTCGGTCAGGGGGCACTGAAGCTTTCTTT. It yields the protein CASKLRSGGTEAFF. Looking up the rest from reference TRBV5-1 and TRBJ1-1 gives the full variable domain: KAGVTQTPRYLIKTRGQQVTLSCSPISGHRSVSWYQQTPGQGLQFLFEYFSETQRNKGNFPGRFSGRQFSNSRSEMNVSTLELGDSALYLCASKLRSGGTEAFFGQGTRLTVV.

J is TRBJ1-4 and V is TRBV6-1; D might be TRBD1 (5 bases). Germline CDR1 reads MNHNS; CDR2 reads SASEGT. This CDR3 spans 15 amino acids. The V gene lost 1 base and the J gene lost 8 bases, with 14 bases spanning the gap. CDR3 in amino acids: CASSEGGGEGEKLFF. The CDR3 DNA follows: TGTGCCAGCAGTGAAGGGGGGGGAGAGGGCGAAAAACTGTTTTTT.

This clone was detected a few times. This chain links TRBV6-5 with TRBJ2-5; 9 bases align to TRBD1. Unmatched junction bases numbered 6, after V lost 2 bases and J lost 2 bases. CDR3 length equals 16 residues. Germline CDR1 and CDR2: MNHEY and SVGAGI. The CDR3 here is CASSYRSTGGQETQYF. CDR3 sequence (DNA): TGTGCCAGCAGTTACCGATCGACAGGGGGGCAAGAGACCCAGTACTTC.

This rearrangement joins TRBV6-5 to TRBJ2-1; TRBD1 aligns across 7 bases. There are 14 residues in the CDR3. After removal of 5 bases from V and 7 bases from J, the junction contained 8 bases not matched to a gene. Germline V CDR1 and CDR2: MNHEY, SVGAGI. CDR3 nucleotides: TGTGCCAGCAGTGTGACAGGGTCAAGGAATGAGCAGTTCTTC. Its protein product is CASSVTGSRNEQFF.

This clone was counted once. The chain uses TRBV11-2 and TRBJ2-7; 13 nucleotides line up with TRBD2. Per the germline V gene, CDR1 is SGHAT and CDR2 is FQNNGV. This CDR3 comprises 17 residues. J lost 6 bases, V lost 2 bases, and 10 bases had no gene match. The CDR3 nucleotides are TGTGCCAGCAGCTTATCGGGGGTGGGGACTAGCGGGGCCGAGCAGTACTTC. Translated: CASSLSGVGTSGAEQYF.